This T cell receptor (beta chain) came from a study of CD8 T cells in Susac syndrome. This clonotype has only one observation. The target antigen is unknown. The CDR3 length is 14 residues. Germline loops: CDR1 LGHDT, CDR2 YNNKEL (reference sequence). Trimming took off 1 base at V and 9 bases at J, with 16 bases between the two ends. Through negative isolation, CD4+ and CD8+ T cells were obtained, while TEMRA cells were enriched using FACS. An amount of RNA that ranged from about 0.45 to 1 ug was reverse transcribed with random hexamers. TCRdb itself ran the immunoSEQ multiplex PCR reads through MiXCR, one entry per CDR3 protein. The table includes about 130,000 distinct CDR3 sequences, 85% to 95% detected once. Notes on the study in general: Susac-specific public clones were found in total CD8+ and CD8+ TEMRA repertoires, numbering roughly 15 and five, respectively.

This chain links TRBV3-1 with TRBJ2-7; no clear D gene. Sequenced input: CD8+ T cells from PBMCs. The TCR sequence derives from a human donor with Susac syndrome. The CDR3 is CASSQVPAGSWQYF. CDR3 nucleotide sequence: TGTGCCAGCAGCCAAGTGCCGGCCGGGTCATGGCAGTACTTC.